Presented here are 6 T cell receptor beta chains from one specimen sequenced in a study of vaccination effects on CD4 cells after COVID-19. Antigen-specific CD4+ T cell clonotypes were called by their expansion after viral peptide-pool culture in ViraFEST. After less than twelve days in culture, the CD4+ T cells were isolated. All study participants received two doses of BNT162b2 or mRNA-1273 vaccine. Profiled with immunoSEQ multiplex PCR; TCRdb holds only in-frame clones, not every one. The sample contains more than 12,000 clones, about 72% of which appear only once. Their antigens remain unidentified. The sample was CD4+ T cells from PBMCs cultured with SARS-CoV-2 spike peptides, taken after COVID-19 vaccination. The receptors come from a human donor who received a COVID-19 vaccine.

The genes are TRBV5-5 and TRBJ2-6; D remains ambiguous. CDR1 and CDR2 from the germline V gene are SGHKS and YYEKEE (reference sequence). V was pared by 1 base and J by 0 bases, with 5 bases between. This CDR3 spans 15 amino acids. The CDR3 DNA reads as TGTGCCAGCAGCTTGTCTGTCTCTGGGGCCAACGTCCTGACTTTC. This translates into CASSLSVSGANVLTF.

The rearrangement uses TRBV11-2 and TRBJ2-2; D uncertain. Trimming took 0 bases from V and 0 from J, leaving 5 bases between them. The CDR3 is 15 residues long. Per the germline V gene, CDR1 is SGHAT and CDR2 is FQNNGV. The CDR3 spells CASSLEHTNTGELFF. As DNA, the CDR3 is TGTGCCAGCAGCTTAGAACATACGAACACCGGGGAGCTGTTTTTT.

The CDR3: CASRKGGLYEQYF. The CDR3 DNA sequence: TGTGCCAGCAGAAAGGGCGGCCTCTACGAGCAGTACTTC. The V gene is TRBV28, the J gene TRBJ2-7; D not certain. Trimming shortened V by 6 bases and J by 3 bases, and 12 bases separated the two germline ends. Germline V gene sequence: CDR1 MDHEN, CDR2 SYDVKM. This CDR3 has 13 residues.

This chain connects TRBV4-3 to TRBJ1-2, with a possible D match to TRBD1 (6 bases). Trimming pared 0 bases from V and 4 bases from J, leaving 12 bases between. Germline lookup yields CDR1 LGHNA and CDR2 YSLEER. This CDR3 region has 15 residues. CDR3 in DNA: TGCGCCAGCAGCCAAGATGGGGGCGCCCTCTATGGCTACACCTTC. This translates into CASSQDGGALYGYTF.

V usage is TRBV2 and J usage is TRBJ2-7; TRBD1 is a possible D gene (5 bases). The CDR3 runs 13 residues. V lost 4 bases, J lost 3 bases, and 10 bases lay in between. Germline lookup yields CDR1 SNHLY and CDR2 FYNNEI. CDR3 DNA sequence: TGTGCCAGCAGTGGTTTCCAGGGCTACGAGCAGTACTTC. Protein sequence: CASSGFQGYEQYF.

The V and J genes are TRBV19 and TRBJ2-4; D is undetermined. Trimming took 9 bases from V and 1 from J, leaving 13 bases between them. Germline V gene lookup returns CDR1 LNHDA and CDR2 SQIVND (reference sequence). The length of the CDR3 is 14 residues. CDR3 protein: CASRNLGAKNIQYF. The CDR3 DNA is TGTGCCAGCAGGAATTTAGGGGCCAAAAACATTCAGTACTTC.